The next 5 T cell receptor beta chains were all read from a single sample in a study of cytomegalovirus exposure and HLA in healthy donors. Measured with immunoSEQ multiplex PCR; TCRdb has only the in-frame clones, and not every one. The sample consists of some 49,000 clones, approximately 93% of them appearing once. Sample: PBMCs. These receptor sequences come from a woman aged 18-30 years in good health and CMV-seropositive.

The chain couples TRBV4-3 to TRBJ2-6; 10 bases are a match to TRBD1. The ends lost 1 base at V and 2 bases at J; junction bases unmatched: 2. In germline, CDR1 is LGHNA, CDR2 YSLEER. The CDR3 has 17 residues. The CDR3 region has the DNA TGCGCCAGCAGCCAAGTAGGGACAGGGGCTGGGGCCAACGTCCTGACTTTC. It yields the protein CASSQVGTGAGANVLTF.

The V and J genes are TRBV9 and TRBJ2-1, with a tentative D call TRBD2 (6 bases). The CDR3 has 13 amino acids. V was pared by 3 bases and J by 8 bases, with 12 bases between. Per the germline V gene, CDR1 is SGDLS and CDR2 is YYNGEE. CDR3 amino acids: CASSATSNHEQFF. In DNA, the CDR3 is TGTGCCAGCAGCGCGACTAGTAACCATGAGCAGTTCTTC.

This chain links TRBV5-1 with TRBJ2-7; a possible D gene is TRBD1 (5 bases). The CDR3 loop spans 13 amino acids. Per the germline V gene, CDR1 is SGHRS and CDR2 is YFSETQ. V dropped 2 bases and J dropped 2 bases, with 8 bases sitting between them. CDR3 residues: CASSFWGAYEQYF. CDR3 nucleotides: TGCGCCAGCAGCTTTTGGGGCGCCTACGAGCAGTACTTC.

This clone was picked up one time. J is TRBJ2-1 and V is TRBV27, with TRBD2 matching 10 bases. The V and J ends lost 2 bases and 6 bases, in that order; junction bases with no gene match: 25. Germline V lookup: CDR1 MNHEY, CDR2 SMNVEV (reference sequence). This CDR3 is 22 amino acids long. The CDR3, as DNA: TGTGCCAGCAGTTTACCGAAGTCCGGGACTAGCGCCTTTAGTGGTGCGTCCAATGAGCAGTTCTTC. Translating it yields CASSLPKSGTSAFSGASNEQFF.

This chain uses TRBV14 with TRBJ1-2, with no clear D. CDR1 and CDR2 from the germline V gene are SGHDN and FVKESK. The CDR3 consists of 13 residues. V lost 4 bases to trimming and J lost 4 bases, with 10 bases between them. The CDR3 protein is CASSPETSYGYTF. The CDR3 DNA follows: TGTGCCAGCAGCCCGGAGACTTCCTATGGCTACACCTTC.